These 17 T cell receptor beta chains were sequenced from one sample in a study of blood T cells in healthy people across ages. A J-beta primer mix and a sample-barcoded 5' primer were used in a second PCR of roughly 7 to 12 cycles. TCRdb re-analysed the 5' RACE reads in MiXCR, keeping a single row per CDR3 protein. The sample includes around 1,500,000 distinct CDR3 sequences, 25% to 30% of them seen just once. Sequencing was performed on blood. The receptors here all came from a woman aged 25 to 45 in good health.

This clonotype was counted many times. This chain joins TRBV9 and TRBJ2-1; TRBD1 agrees at 7 bases. The CDR3 covers 13 residues. Per the germline V gene, CDR1 is SGDLS and CDR2 is YYNGEE. V gave up 0 bases and J gave up 6 bases; unmatched junction bases: 0. The CDR3 loop is CASSVGQGNEQFF. CDR3 sequence (DNA): TGTGCCAGCAGCGTAGGACAGGGCAATGAGCAGTTCTTC.

V gene TRBV10-3 combines with J gene TRBJ1-2; TRBD1 aligns across 8 bases. V shed 10 bases, J shed 4 bases, and the junction held 11 bases outside the gene matches. Germline values: CDR1 ENHRY, CDR2 SYGVKD. The CDR3 has 14 amino acids. The CDR3 DNA follows: TGTGCCACCCAAACGTCGGACAGGGCCTATGGCTACACCTTC. Translation gives CATQTSDRAYGYTF.

Only a few counts were recorded for this clonotype. J is TRBJ1-2 and V is TRBV4-1; D perhaps matches TRBD1 (5 bases). Trimming removed 4 bases from V and 4 bases from J, with 19 bases in between. CDR1 is MGHRA, CDR2 YSYEKL, per germline. The length of the CDR3 is 16 residues. In DNA, the CDR3 is TGCGCCAGCAGCCGAGGGGAGGGACCCAAGTCCTATGGCTACACCTTC. Protein sequence: CASSRGEGPKSYGYTF.

This clonotype has only a few counts. CDR3 DNA sequence: TGTGCCAGCAGCTCTCTAACCCAAGAGACCCAGTACTTC. It translates to CASSSLTQETQYF. This chain joins TRBV5-6 and TRBJ2-5; no clear D. Germline V gene lookup returns CDR1 SGHDT and CDR2 YYEEEE. This CDR3 contains 13 residues. The V and J ends lost 3 bases and 1 base respectively, with 7 bases between them.

This clonotype turned up a few times. This rearrangement joins TRBV5-5 to TRBJ2-5; TRBD2 is a possible D gene (7 bases). From germline, CDR1 is SGHKS and CDR2 YYEKEE (reference sequence). V lost 4 bases and J lost 2, with 18 bases in between. The CDR3 is made up of 16 amino acids. CDR3 sequence reads: CASSPRGRGSQETQYF. For the CDR3, the DNA is TGTGCCAGCAGCCCGCGGGGGCGGGGGAGTCAAGAGACCCAGTACTTC.

The table lists this clonotype with a count of one. The chain couples TRBV6-6 to TRBJ1-1; no definite D call. Trimming removed 0 bases at V and 0 bases at J, with 11 bases between. The CDR3 is 16 amino acids. CDR1 and CDR2 (germline): MNHNY, SVGAGI (reference sequence). This chain's CDR3 is CASSYSLPGMNTEAFF. In DNA form, the CDR3 reads TGTGCCAGCAGTTACTCCTTACCGGGCATGAACACTGAAGCTTTCTTT.

This chain connects TRBV7-2 to TRBJ2-5; unclear D gene. The length of the CDR3 is 14 residues. The ends were cut back, 7 bases at V and 11 bases at J, with 23 bases in the middle. CDR1 is SGHTA, CDR2 FQGNSA, per germline. The DNA of the CDR3 is TGTGCCAGCACCCCAAGGCGCTCCTACAATGAGCAGTACTTC. Its protein is CASTPRRSYNEQYF.

The chain uses TRBV18 and TRBJ2-1; 9 positions match TRBD2. CDR1 KGHSH and CDR2 LQKENI come from the germline V gene. V gave up 1 base and J gave up 4 bases; unmatched junction bases: 8. The CDR3 is 17 amino acids. The CDR3 reads CASSPRSTSGSYNEQFF. DNA of the CDR3: TGTGCCAGCTCACCACGTTCCACTAGCGGGTCATACAATGAGCAGTTCTTC. Drawing the rest from reference TRBV18 and TRBJ2-1, the complete variable domain is NAGVMQNPRHLVRRRGQEARLRCSPMKGHSHVYWYRQLPEEGLKFMVYLQKENIIDESGMPKERFSAEFPKEGPSILRIQQVVRGDSAAYFCASSPRSTSGSYNEQFFGPGTRLTVL.

The V call is TRBV5-6, the J call TRBJ1-2, with TRBD1 matching over 9 bases. With 4 bases clipped from V and 6 bases from J, the junction kept 10 bases outside the gene matches. This CDR3 contains 15 residues. From germline, CDR1 is SGHDT and CDR2 YYEEEE. The CDR3, as DNA: TGTGCCAGCAGCCGGGACAGGGTGCGGGACCATGGCTACACCTTC. Amino acids: CASSRDRVRDHGYTF.

This sequence joins TRBV29-1 and TRBJ2-7; TRBD2 agrees at 7 bases. From germline, CDR1 is SQVTM and CDR2 ANQGSEA. CDR3 length: 14 residues. V shed 7 bases and J 2 bases; nucleotides not matched to a gene: 11. The CDR3: CSASLWEGTYEQYF. DNA of the CDR3: TGCAGCGCTTCATTGTGGGAGGGAACCTACGAGCAGTACTTC.

In regard to this clonotype: This could be a read error, since a much larger clone is one nucleotide away. The rearrangement joins TRBV20-1 to TRBJ2-6; TRBD1 matches at 9 bases. CDR1 and CDR2 (germline): DFQATT, SNEGSKA (reference sequence). The CDR3 has 17 residues. As DNA, the CDR3 is TGCAGTGCTAGCAGGACAGGGGTTCACTCTGGGGCCAACGTCCGGACTTTC. This gives the protein CSASRTGVHSGANVRTF.

This clonotype was found many times. J is TRBJ2-5 and V is TRBV18, with 7 bases fitting TRBD2. This CDR3 has 12 residues. The germline V gene encodes CDR1 KGHSH and CDR2 LQKENI. V was clipped by 8 bases and J by 5 bases; unmatched bases: 5. CDR3 bases: TGTGCCAGCCGTCTCGGGAGGGAGACCCAGTACTTC. Protein: CASRLGRETQYF.

CDR3 residues: CASSQSSGSSAKNIQYF. The CDR3 nucleotides are TGTGCCAGCAGCCAATCTAGCGGGAGCTCCGCCAAAAACATTCAGTACTTC. The chain has TRBV7-2 and TRBJ2-4; 10 positions match TRBD2. CDR1 is SGHTA and CDR2 is FQGNSA in the germline V gene. The CDR3 runs to 17 residues. The J segment lost 1 base and the V segment lost 5 bases, leaving 8 bases of the junction unmatched. Filled out from reference TRBV7-2 and TRBJ2-4, the complete variable domain reads GAGVSQSPSNKVTEKGKDVELRCDPISGHTALYWYRQSLGQGLEFLIYFQGNSAPDKSGLPSDRFSAERTGGSVSTLTIQRTQQEDSAVYLCASSQSSGSSAKNIQYFGAGTRLSVL.

The chain links TRBV19 to TRBJ2-7; D possibly corresponds to TRBD2 (6 bases). The ends were cut back, 7 bases at V and 0 bases at J, with 13 bases in the middle. Germline V gene data show CDR1 as LNHDA and CDR2 as SQIVND (reference sequence). The CDR3 sequence is 14 residues long. CDR3 sequence reads: CASNSGDASYEQYF. The CDR3 region has the DNA TGTGCCAGTAACTCGGGGGACGCCTCCTACGAGCAGTACTTC.

This clonotype came up a few times. This chain links TRBV30 with TRBJ2-7, with D possibly TRBD2 on 5 matching bases. V was clipped by 3 bases and J by 3 bases, with 9 bases between them. The germline V gene has CDR1 GTSNPN and CDR2 SVGIG (reference sequence). The CDR3 covers 12 residues. The CDR3 reads CAWSSTSYEQYF. The DNA of the CDR3 is TGTGCCTGGAGCTCCACTAGCTACGAGCAGTACTTC.

This clonotype was observed a handful of times. V gene TRBV12-3 or TRBV12-4 combines with J gene TRBJ1-6; tentative D call: TRBD1 (5 bases). The V gene lost 2 bases and the J gene lost 7 bases, with 9 bases spanning the gap. The CDR3 covers 14 residues. For the CDR3, the DNA is TGTGCCAGCAGTTTAATAGGGGCCAATTCACCCCTCCACTTT. This codes for CASSLIGANSPLHF.

CDR3 sequence reads: CASSVTEPSQEQYF. As DNA, the CDR3 is TGTGCCAGCAGTGTCACCGAGCCTTCGCAGGAGCAGTACTTC. The chain joins TRBV2 to TRBJ2-5; D not certain. Germline values: CDR1 SNHLY, CDR2 FYNNEI. This CDR3 spans 14 amino acids. Deletions cut 4 bases from V and 11 bases from J, with 20 bases between.